Each of the 27 T cell receptor beta chains below was sequenced from the same sample in a study of cytomegalovirus exposure and HLA in healthy donors (dated by TCRdb to about 2017). Library preparation was by the immunoSEQ multiplex PCR assay. The multiplex PCR relied on a mix of 60 forward primers for TCR Vbeta segments and 13 reverse primers for TCR Jbeta segments. The table comes from immuneACCESS by way of TCRdb, which keeps in-frame sequences with V and J called. Part of the clones is missing from these tables; in studies checked, under half for an unresolved V gene and the rest for unknown reasons. Present in this sample are under 200,000 clones, around 77% of which were seen just once. The leading ten clones occupy around 1.3% of the sample. Sequencing used PBMCs. The source is a young woman in good health and CMV-seronegative.

The chain uses TRBV6-6 and TRBJ1-2; no clear D. The V and J ends lost 0 bases and 8 bases respectively, with 7 bases between them. The CDR3 has 12 amino acids. Germline lookup yields CDR1 MNHNY and CDR2 SVGAGI (reference sequence). The CDR3 sequence: CASSYSREGYTF. Written as DNA, the CDR3 is TGTGCCAGCAGTTACTCGCGAGAAGGCTACACCTTC.

This rearrangement joins TRBV11-3 to TRBJ2-3, with 8 bases fitting TRBD2. V lost 3 bases to trimming and J lost 6 bases; unmatched junction nucleotides: 11. CDR3 length equals 16 residues. The V gene's germline CDR1 is SGHNT and CDR2 YENEEA. DNA of the CDR3: TGTGCCAGCAGCTTCAGAACCGGGGGGGCCACTGATACGCAGTATTTT. This gives the protein CASSFRTGGATDTQYF.

This clone has only a few counts. The V and J genes are TRBV7-8 and TRBJ1-2; D not certain. V was cut by 1 base and J by 0 bases, with 9 bases left in between. The length of the CDR3 is 15 residues. Per the germline V gene, CDR1 is SGHVS and CDR2 is FQNEAQ. The CDR3 region is CASSLVGSSNYGYTF. The CDR3 nucleotides read TGTGCCAGCAGCTTAGTGGGGAGCTCTAACTATGGCTACACCTTC.

The chain links TRBV7-9 to TRBJ2-7, with D possibly matching TRBD1 (6 bases). The CDR3 has 13 residues. V lost 8 bases, J lost 2 bases, and 13 bases lay in between. Per the germline V gene, CDR1 is SEHNR and CDR2 is FQNEAQ (reference sequence). CDR3 amino acids: CASCSSGAYEQYF. CDR3 in DNA: TGTGCCAGCTGCTCTTCAGGGGCCTACGAGCAGTACTTC. The full variable domain, rest sourced from reference TRBV7-9 and TRBJ2-7, is DTGVSQNPRHKITKRGQNVTFRCDPISEHNRLYWYRQTLGQGPEFLTYFQNEAQLEKSRLLSDRFSAERPKGSFSTLEIQRTEQGDSAMYLCASCSSGAYEQYFGPGTRLTVT.

The V and J genes are TRBV6-1 and TRBJ1-1; TRBD1 agrees at 7 bases. J was trimmed by 7 bases and V by 1 base; bases with no gene match: 3. Germline V gives CDR1 MNHNS, CDR2 SASEGT. This CDR3 region has 13 residues. DNA of the CDR3: TGTGCCAGCAGTGAAGTGGGACAGAATGAAGCTTTCTTT. The encoded protein is CASSEVGQNEAFF.

This clone was seen a few times. The V and J genes are TRBV6-1 and TRBJ2-4; D is undetermined. V was trimmed by 8 bases and J by 13 bases, leaving 9 bases between them. Germline V gene lookup returns CDR1 MNHNS and CDR2 SASEGT. The CDR3 extends over 9 amino acids. The DNA of the CDR3 is TGTGCCAGCCTGCAGAAACAGTACTTC. It translates to CASLQKQYF.

This chain links TRBV7-2 with TRBJ2-5, with 7 bases lining up with TRBD2. Germline-derived CDR1 and CDR2 are SGHTA and FQGNSA. The V and J ends lost 5 bases and 4 bases, in that order; junction bases with no gene match: 1. The CDR3 sequence is 12 residues long. The CDR3, as DNA: TGTGCCAGCAGCGGGAGGGCAGAGACCCAGTACTTC. Its translation: CASSGRAETQYF.

About this clone itself: Additional DNA sequences in this sample encode the identical CDR3. This chain connects TRBV29-1 to TRBJ2-7; perhaps TRBD2 as D (6 bases). This CDR3 has 13 residues. The V gene lost 4 bases and the J gene lost 0 bases, with 10 bases spanning the gap. Germline CDR1 SQVTM, CDR2 ANQGSEA. CDR3 sequence: CSVGGGSSYEQYF. The CDR3 coding sequence is TGCAGCGTTGGTGGGGGGAGCTCCTACGAGCAGTACTTC.

The chain uses TRBV7-2 and TRBJ1-1; perhaps TRBD1 as D (5 bases). Germline V gives CDR1 SGHTA, CDR2 FQGNSA. The CDR3 extends over 13 amino acids. V was cut by 4 bases and J by 4 bases, with 10 bases left in between. The CDR3 sequence is CASSSNGGTEAFF. The CDR3, as DNA: TGTGCCAGCAGCTCCAACGGGGGCACTGAAGCTTTCTTT.

This clone was seen only once. The chain recombines TRBV13 with TRBJ2-1, with TRBD2 matching over 9 bases. Germline trimming cut 0 bases from V and 6 bases from J; bases unmatched to any gene: 9. This CDR3 region has 17 residues. Per the germline V gene, CDR1 is PRHDT and CDR2 is FYEKMQ (reference sequence). CDR3 sequence: CASSLGQGLAGSNEQFF. The CDR3 DNA follows: TGTGCCAGCAGCTTAGGCCAGGGGCTAGCGGGGTCCAATGAGCAGTTCTTC.

The rearrangement links TRBV5-1 to TRBJ1-6, with D possibly TRBD1 on 5 matching bases. The CDR3 runs to 15 residues. V lost 5 bases, J lost 10 bases, and 19 bases lay in between. The germline CDR1 and CDR2 sequences are SGHRS and YFSETQ. The DNA for the CDR3 is TGCGCCAGCAGTTCTTTGCAGGGTTCTGGGTCACCCCTCCACTTT. Translating gives CASSSLQGSGSPLHF.

This clone was picked up one time. The chain combines TRBV9 with TRBJ1-1; D may be TRBD1 (6 bases). The CDR3 consists of 15 residues. Per the germline V gene, CDR1 is SGDLS and CDR2 is YYNGEE. V was trimmed by 0 bases and J by 6 bases, leaving 15 bases between them. The chain's CDR3 is CASSVDPQGKAEAFF. DNA of the CDR3: TGTGCCAGCAGCGTAGACCCCCAGGGGAAAGCTGAAGCTTTCTTT.

The chain has TRBV5-1 and TRBJ2-7, with a possible D match to TRBD2 (5 bases). The CDR3 is 13 amino acids. CDR1 SGHRS and CDR2 YFSETQ come from the germline V gene. Trimming removed 4 bases at V and 3 bases at J, with 11 bases between. CDR3 residues: CASSGESFYEQYF. DNA for the CDR3: TGCGCCAGCAGCGGGGAGAGTTTCTACGAGCAGTACTTC.

The gene calls are TRBV2 and TRBJ2-5, with TRBD2 matching over 13 bases. Germline V CDR1 and CDR2: SNHLY, FYNNEI. J lost 2 bases, V lost 2 bases, and 11 bases had no gene match. The CDR3 loop spans 19 amino acids. The CDR3 nucleotides are TGTGCCAGCAGTGAATGGGGAGGGACTAGCGGGGATCCGCAAGAGACCCAGTACTTC. Translated, it gives CASSEWGGTSGDPQETQYF.

The V call is TRBV19, the J call TRBJ1-5; no clear D gene. This CDR3 contains 17 residues. Germline values: CDR1 LNHDA, CDR2 SQIVND (reference sequence). With 7 bases removed from V and 0 bases from J, the gap between germline ends came to 19 bases. This CDR3 is CASTLHGSQPSNQPQHF. For the CDR3, the DNA is TGTGCCAGTACCCTCCACGGGTCTCAGCCTAGCAATCAGCCCCAGCATTTT.

The rearrangement joins TRBV28 to TRBJ1-2; D not resolved. V lost 4 bases and J 1 base, leaving 19 bases between the germline ends. Germline V gives CDR1 MDHEN, CDR2 SYDVKM. CDR3 length: 17 amino acids. CDR3 loop: CASSSSGSRLGNYGYTF. In DNA, the CDR3 is TGTGCCAGCAGTTCTTCCGGGTCCCGGCTTGGTAACTATGGCTACACCTTC.

The table lists this clone with a few counts. This rearrangement joins TRBV18 to TRBJ1-2; TRBD1 agrees at 8 bases. This CDR3 has 16 amino acids. J lost 5 bases, V lost 2 bases, and 10 bases had no gene match. Germline V CDR1 and CDR2: KGHSH, LQKENI. CDR3 sequence reads: CASSPWVDRGEYGYTF. CDR3 bases: TGTGCCAGCTCACCATGGGTCGACAGGGGAGAATATGGCTACACCTTC.

The V call is TRBV10-3, the J call TRBJ1-2, with D maybe TRBD1 (5 bases). The CDR3 contains 15 residues. Germline V lookup: CDR1 ENHRY, CDR2 SYGVKD. Trimming left V 0 bases short and J 7 bases short, with 15 bases between. CDR3 sequence reads: CAISESRATQGGYTF. The DNA of the CDR3 is TGTGCCATCAGTGAGTCCCGGGCCACCCAGGGTGGCTACACCTTC.

The sample holds a few counts of this clone. The chain uses TRBV7-9 and TRBJ2-2, with 7 bases identical to TRBD2. This CDR3 is 15 amino acids long. V shed 6 bases and J 4 bases; nucleotides not matched to a gene: 8. Germline values: CDR1 SEHNR, CDR2 FQNEAQ (reference sequence). CDR3 bases: TGTGCCAGCAGTTTCGGACTAGGCCTCACCGGGGAGCTGTTTTTT. It yields the protein CASSFGLGLTGELFF.

This rearrangement joins TRBV7-9 to TRBJ2-7, with 8 bases lining up with TRBD2. V was pared by 10 bases and J by 2 bases, with 16 bases of the junction left unmatched. Germline values: CDR1 SEHNR, CDR2 FQNEAQ (reference sequence). The CDR3 length is 16 residues. CDR3 DNA sequence: TGTGCCACCGAAAACCTATTAGCGGGAACTACCTACGAGCAGTACTTC. It is translated as CATENLLAGTTYEQYF.

This clone was seen a single time. The chain recombines TRBV5-1 with TRBJ1-6, with a weak D call TRBD1 (6 bases). Trimming took 4 bases from V and 7 from J, leaving 6 bases between them. Per the germline V gene, CDR1 is SGHRS and CDR2 is YFSETQ. The CDR3 sequence is 12 residues long. CDR3 protein: CASSTGNSPLHF. CDR3 DNA sequence: TGCGCCAGCAGCACAGGGAATTCACCCCTCCACTTT.

This clone was counted between two and nine times. The chain employs TRBV5-1 and TRBJ1-1; possible D gene TRBD1, 5 bases. Per the germline V gene, CDR1 is SGHRS and CDR2 is YFSETQ. Between the trimmed V and J ends, which lost 3 bases and 8 bases, there was a span of 11 bases. The CDR3 has 12 residues. CDR3: CASSYPGLEAFF. The CDR3 nucleotides read TGCGCCAGCAGCTATCCAGGGTTAGAAGCTTTCTTT.

The CDR3 region is CASRQGLLYEQYF. Here the CDR3 DNA reads TGTGCCAGCAGGCAAGGACTGCTGTACGAGCAGTACTTC. The chain has TRBV11-1 and TRBJ2-7; tentative D call: TRBD2 (5 bases). Trimming took off 6 bases at V and 4 bases at J, with 13 bases between the two ends. The CDR3 runs to 13 residues. Germline V gene sequence: CDR1 SGHAT, CDR2 FQDESV (reference sequence).

The chain recombines TRBV15 with TRBJ1-1, with D possibly matching TRBD1 (5 bases). Trimming pared 3 bases from V and 10 bases from J, leaving 18 bases between. This CDR3 spans 14 amino acids. From germline, CDR1 is LNHNV and CDR2 YYDKDF (reference sequence). CDR3 sequence reads: CATSRGGEPVIAFF. The DNA of the CDR3 is TGTGCCACCAGCAGGGGGGGGGAGCCGGTGATAGCTTTCTTT. The variable domain in full, with the rest retrieved from reference TRBV15 and TRBJ1-1, is DAMVIQNPRYQVTQFGKPVTLSCSQTLNHNVMYWYQQKSSQAPKLLFHYYDKDFNNEADTPDNFQSRRPNTSFCFLDIRSPGLGDTAMYLCATSRGGEPVIAFFGQGTRLTVV.

The chain employs TRBV4-2 and TRBJ2-1, with 10 bases matching TRBD2. There are 16 residues in the CDR3. Germline CDR1 and CDR2: LGHNA and YNFKEQ. With 1 base clipped from V and 4 bases from J, the junction kept 4 bases outside the gene matches. This CDR3 reads CASSQGEAGGYNEQFF. The CDR3 nucleotides are TGTGCCAGCAGCCAAGGAGAAGCGGGAGGGTACAATGAGCAGTTCTTC.

This rearrangement joins TRBV2 to TRBJ1-6; 9 bases fit TRBD1. The CDR3 contains 16 residues. Germline lookup yields CDR1 SNHLY and CDR2 FYNNEI. V dropped 9 bases and J dropped 2; count of bases not matched to a gene: 8. The CDR3 protein is CASNWDRVTYNSPLHF. DNA for the CDR3: TGTGCCAGTAACTGGGACAGGGTGACCTATAATTCACCCCTCCACTTT.

This clone was counted a few times. The chain carries TRBV28 and TRBJ2-2; 8 bases are shared with TRBD1. The V segment lost 2 bases and the J segment 10 bases; nucleotides outside the gene matches: 6. The CDR3 has 14 amino acids. Germline V CDR1 and CDR2: MDHEN, SYDVKM. CDR3 region: CASSLNAGGVELFF. The DNA for the CDR3 is TGTGCCAGCAGTTTAAACGCAGGGGGCGTGGAGCTGTTTTTT.